The clone carrying this T cell receptor (beta chain) was seen only once. The data were obtained in a study of CD8+CD57+ T cells in acquired aplastic anemia. Genomic DNA constituted the template upon which TCR beta VDJ and CDR3 profiling was performed. TCRdb re-derived calls from the reads in MiXCR, one entry per CDR3 protein. The sample lists around 200,000 distinct CDR3 sequences; around 49% were seen once. Patients who underwent sequencing had shown CD8+CD57+ cell expansion by flow cytometry. In all patients, the disease was severe acquired aplastic anemia. Patients were treatment-naive when blood was sampled. The sequenced sample consisted of sorted CD4+, CD8+, or CD8+CD57+ T cells (not recorded which) from PBMCs. This receptor was obtained from a human donor with aplastic anemia.

The CDR3 nucleotides read TGTGCCAGTAGTCCATCCGACAGGGAAGGTGAAAAACTGTTTTTT. Its protein product is CASSPSDREGEKLFF. The chain joins TRBV19 to TRBJ1-4, with 7 bases fitting TRBD1. This CDR3 spans 15 amino acids. CDR1 is LNHDA and CDR2 is SQIVND in the germline V gene (reference sequence). Trimming took 5 bases from V and 7 from J; bases not matched to a gene: 10.